This TCR beta chain was profiled in a study of T cell responses to AZD1222 COVID-19 vaccine. Pooled together were second doses at about 4 or about 12 weeks. The CDR3 sequence is 18 residues long. Trimming at V came to 5 bases and at J to 9 bases, leaving 18 bases not matched to a gene. Germline V gene lookup returns CDR1 SGHVS and CDR2 FNYEAQ. The data were produced by immunoSEQ multiplex PCR, yet TCRdb's version contains in-frame clones alone and is incomplete. The sample lists 95,000 to 100,000 clones, about 88% seen once, with over 12% in the top ten. The V gene is TRBV7-6, the J gene TRBJ2-5, with TRBD2 matching over 13 bases. Material: peripheral blood, obtained 28 days after the second AZD1222 dose. The receptor was isolated from an adult who received the AZD1222 COVID-19 vaccine. CDR3 residues: CASSQWTSGGPGKKAQYF. CDR3 sequence (DNA): TGTGCCAGCAGCCAGTGGACTAGCGGGGGCCCGGGTAAGAAGGCCCAGTACTTC. The full variable domain, completed using reference TRBV7-6 and TRBJ2-5, is GAGVSQSPRYKVTKRGQDVALRCDPISGHVSLYWYRQALGQGPEFLTYFNYEAQQDKSGLPNDRFSAERPEGSISTLTIQRTEQRDSAMYRCASSQWTSGGPGKKAQYFGPGTRLLVL.